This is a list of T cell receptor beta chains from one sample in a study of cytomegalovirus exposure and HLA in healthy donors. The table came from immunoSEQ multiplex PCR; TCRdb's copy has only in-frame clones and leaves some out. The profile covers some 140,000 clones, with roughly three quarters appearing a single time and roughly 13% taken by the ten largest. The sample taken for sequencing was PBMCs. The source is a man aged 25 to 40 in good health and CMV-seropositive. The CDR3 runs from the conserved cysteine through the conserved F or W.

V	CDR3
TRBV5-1	CASSLESGIREQFF
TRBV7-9	CSSSDRGTPYEQYF
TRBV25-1	CASSQGTSGRDYEQYF
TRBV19	CASSTKARLEAFF
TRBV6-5	CASSTYRGQGSEAFF
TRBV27	CASVYSGRARVDTQYF
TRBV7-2	CASSSEQGRSDEQFF
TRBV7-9	CASSAPGLAGGRETQYF
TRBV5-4	CASSPTDREETQYF
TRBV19	CASSRGSNLGDTQYF